The T cell receptor beta chain under discussion was sequenced for a study of blood T cell repertoires in COVID-19. Background on the study: COVID-19 samples from acute and convalescent phases originated in the United States, Italy and Spain.

About this clone itself: Distinct nucleotide sequences in the sample also encode this CDR3.

Per the original methods: It was from reference gene primer amplification that nucleated cell counts were estimated. The table came from immunoSEQ multiplex PCR; TCRdb's copy has only in-frame clones and leaves some out. V, J and clone size are those of that table, while D and trimming were read from the DNA. The sample shows more than 300,000 clones, roughly four fifths of them seen only once. The germline gives CDR1 GTSNPN, CDR2 SVGIG (reference sequence). V dropped 0 bases and J dropped 5; count of bases not matched to a gene: 9. The CDR3 runs to 16 residues. The sequencing input was PBMCs or T cells enriched from blood (not recorded which). The clonotype was recovered from a woman between 50 and 59 years old who had recovered from COVID-19. This sequence joins TRBV30 and TRBJ2-2, with 7 bases matching TRBD1. The CDR3 coding sequence is TGTGCCTGGAGTGTACGGGCAGGCAGGGGGACCGGGGAGCTGTTTTTT. Translating it yields CAWSVRAGRGTGELFF.